This TCR beta chain comes out of a study of blood T cell repertoires in COVID-19. Individuals drawn from around 24 US areas were roughly 18 to 95 years old. Participant-given clinical history determined each cohort assignment. Per the original data handling: From reference gene primer amplification, estimates of nucleated cell counts were derived. The repertoire was sequenced with immunoSEQ multiplex PCR; TCRdb's copy has only in-frame clones and lacks some. D and trimming come from the DNA, and the V and J calls and clone size come from that table. The data show over 300,000 clones, roughly 90% seen once. V was shortened by 6 bases and J by 6 bases, with 18 bases between the two germline ends. The CDR3 sequence is 15 residues long. CDR1 is SNHLY, CDR2 FYNNEI, per germline.

V is TRBV2 and J is TRBJ1-5; weak D call: TRBD1 (5 bases). This TCR came from a woman aged 25 to 39 with acute COVID-19. The sample comprised PBMCs or T cells enriched from blood (not recorded which). The chain's CDR3 is CASRDTPGVGQPQHF. CDR3 sequence (DNA): TGTGCCAGCAGGGACACACCGGGGGTGGGTCAGCCCCAGCATTTT.